The sequence of this TCR beta chain was determined in a study of CD8 T cells in ankylosing spondylitis. This clonotype has ten or more counts. This CDR3 region has 12 residues. The V end lost 8 bases, the J end lost 8 bases, and 13 bases lay between the germline ends. Germline V gives CDR1 LNHNV, CDR2 YYDKDF (reference sequence). TCRdb itself ran the 5' RACE reads through MiXCR, one entry per CDR3 protein. The data show 230,000 or so distinct CDR3 sequences, roughly 18% seen once. V is TRBV15 and J is TRBJ2-1; D is uncertain. This clonotype originated in a male donor with ankylosing spondylitis or in good health (not recorded which). The sample consisted of blood, either unsorted or a sorted T cell fraction (not recorded which). Here the CDR3 reads CATSPTGDEQFF. CDR3 DNA: TGTGCCACCTCCCCAACGGGCGATGAGCAGTTCTTC.